The 2 T cell receptor beta chains below come from one sample, sequenced in a study of T-cell memory formation after mild COVID-19. TCRdb recomputed calls from the 5' RACE reads with MiXCR, one row per CDR3 protein. The sample includes around 180,000 distinct CDR3 sequences, 15% to 20% of them seen just once. The specimen sequenced was PBMCs or a T cell subset sorted from them (not recorded which). The receptors derive from an adult woman who had mild COVID-19 (a few samples of this study predate the infection). Cell type and time point are not known.

CDR3 sequence reads: CASSVGANTGELFF. In DNA, the CDR3 is TGCGCCAGCAGCGTAGGGGCGAACACCGGGGAGCTGTTTTTT. The rearrangement joins TRBV5-1 to TRBJ2-2; a possible D gene is TRBD1 (5 bases). Trimming stripped 4 bases from V and 0 bases from J, with 7 bases between. Germline assignment: CDR1 SGHRS and CDR2 YFSETQ. This CDR3 spans 14 amino acids.

In its sample, this clonotype was seen a few times. Here the CDR3 reads CASSDSMSSGRVETQYF. In DNA form, the CDR3 reads TGTGCCAGCAGTGACTCGATGTCTAGCGGGAGGGTGGAGACCCAGTACTTC. V usage is TRBV6-4 and J usage is TRBJ2-5, with TRBD2 matching 12 bases. This CDR3 spans 17 amino acids. Germline CDR1 reads MRHNA; CDR2 reads SNTAGT. J lost 5 bases, V lost 0 bases, and 7 bases had no gene match.